The 21 T cell receptor beta chains given below trace back to one sample, sequenced in a study of blood T cell repertoires in COVID-19. Sequencing was performed with immunoSEQ multiplex PCR; in TCRdb, only in-frame clones are kept and a portion is missing. The table lists about 66,000 clones, 88% of them singletons. Specimen: peripheral blood. The receptors shown here come from a woman between 70 and 85 years old with acute or convalescent COVID-19.

This sequence joins TRBV28 and TRBJ2-2; D gene ambiguous. The CDR3 runs to 15 residues. V lost 5 bases and J 1 base, leaving 11 bases between the germline ends. The germline V gene has CDR1 MDHEN and CDR2 SYDVKM. In DNA form, the CDR3 reads TGTGCCAGCAGTATCCCTTACAGGAACACCGGGGAGCTGTTTTTT. Protein sequence: CASSIPYRNTGELFF.

The chain recombines TRBV18 with TRBJ1-5; weak D call: TRBD1 (6 bases). Trimming took 2 bases from V and 4 from J, leaving 9 bases between them. The CDR3 has 14 residues. Germline loops: CDR1 KGHSH, CDR2 LQKENI. Here the CDR3 reads CASSPRQENQPQHF. Written as DNA, the CDR3 is TGTGCCAGCTCACCAAGACAGGAGAATCAGCCCCAGCATTTT.

In DNA, the CDR3 is TGCGCCAGCAGTCACTACGGACAGAATCAGCCCCAGCATTTT. Its protein product is CASSHYGQNQPQHF. The V call is TRBV23-1, the J call TRBJ1-5, with D perhaps matching TRBD1 (6 bases). TRBV23-1 carries the ORF label, with uncertain function. Trimming removed 3 bases at V and 4 bases at J, with 10 bases between. This CDR3 contains 14 residues.

The gene calls are TRBV6-1 and TRBJ2-3, with D unresolved. The CDR3 is 13 residues long. Trimming left V 1 base short and J 4 bases short, with 6 bases between. Germline V gene sequence: CDR1 MNHNS, CDR2 SASEGT. The CDR3 reads CASSEVRSDTQYF. DNA for the CDR3: TGTGCCAGCAGTGAAGTCCGTTCAGATACGCAGTATTTT.

V usage is TRBV7-9 and J usage is TRBJ2-7; 10 bases are a match to TRBD1. CDR1 and CDR2 (germline): SEHNR, FQNEAQ (reference sequence). After removal of 4 bases from V and 6 bases from J, the junction contained 6 bases not matched to a gene. This CDR3 contains 14 residues. The CDR3 nucleotides read TGTGCCAGCAGCTCGACAGGGGGCGCGGCCGAGCAGTACTTC. It translates to CASSSTGGAAEQYF. The full variable domain, its missing parts supplied by reference TRBV7-9 and TRBJ2-7, is DTGVSQNPRHKITKRGQNVTFRCDPISEHNRLYWYRQTLGQGPEFLTYFQNEAQLEKSRLLSDRFSAERPKGSFSTLEIQRTEQGDSAMYLCASSSTGGAAEQYFGPGTRLTVT.

The chain has TRBV6-5 and TRBJ1-1, with 7 bases identical to TRBD1. Germline lookup yields CDR1 MNHEY and CDR2 SVGAGI. Trimming removed 2 bases from V and 1 base from J; junction bases left unmatched: 1. The CDR3 loop spans 14 amino acids. The CDR3 spells CASSYGDRNTEAFF. The DNA for the CDR3 is TGTGCCAGCAGTTACGGGGACAGGAACACTGAAGCTTTCTTT.

The chain has TRBV30 and TRBJ2-7; no firm D call. This CDR3 is 14 amino acids long. The germline gives CDR1 GTSNPN, CDR2 SVGIG (reference sequence). Deletions cut 4 bases from V and 4 bases from J, with 17 bases between. CDR3 amino acids: CAWTSGDLPYEQYF. Written as DNA, the CDR3 is TGTGCCTGGACATCAGGTGATCTACCGTACGAGCAGTACTTC.

This clone was counted between two and nine times. The J gene is TRBJ1-1, the V gene TRBV27, with 7 bases aligning to TRBD1. There are 15 residues in the CDR3. Germline V gene sequence: CDR1 MNHEY, CDR2 SMNVEV (reference sequence). J gave up 1 base and V 3 bases, and 5 bases lay outside the gene matches. CDR3 in amino acids: CASSFQGGRNTEAFF. CDR3 in DNA: TGTGCCAGCAGTTTCCAGGGGGGACGGAACACTGAAGCTTTCTTT.

As concerns this clone: The sample contains more than one DNA sequence encoding this CDR3. The chain carries TRBV12-3 or TRBV12-4 and TRBJ1-5, with a tentative D call TRBD1 (5 bases). Trimming removed 5 bases at V and 4 bases at J, with 9 bases between. The CDR3 length is 13 residues. CDR3 residues: CASSPQGNQPQHF. CDR3 coding DNA: TGTGCCAGCAGTCCCCAGGGAAATCAGCCCCAGCATTTT.

The CDR3 bases are TGTGCCAGCAGCTCAAACCCGGGACTAGCTGCTGAGCAGTTCTTC. This codes for CASSSNPGLAAEQFF. This chain connects TRBV5-5 to TRBJ2-1, with TRBD2 matching 9 bases. The CDR3 extends over 15 amino acids. Germline V gene lookup returns CDR1 SGHKS and CDR2 YYEKEE (reference sequence). J lost 9 bases, V lost 3 bases, and 10 bases had no gene match.

The gene calls are TRBV15 and TRBJ2-1, with TRBD2 matching over 13 bases. Germline assignment: CDR1 LNHNV and CDR2 YYDKDF (reference sequence). The CDR3 is made up of 18 amino acids. V shed 0 bases and J 5 bases; nucleotides not matched to a gene: 7. The CDR3 DNA is TGTGCCACCAGCAGAGATCCCACTAGCGGGGGGGTCGACAATGAGCAGTTCTTC. Amino acids: CATSRDPTSGGVDNEQFF.

The rearrangement joins TRBV7-3 to TRBJ2-1; TRBD2 matches 12 bases. Germline CDR1 reads SGHTA; CDR2 reads FQGTGA. V shed 5 bases and J 3 bases; nucleotides not matched to a gene: 8. CDR3 length: 17 residues. The CDR3 nucleotides read TGTGCCAGCAGCCCCGCGACTAGCGGGAGTGTCTACAATGAGCAGTTCTTC. The encoded protein is CASSPATSGSVYNEQFF.

The chain is built from TRBV4-1 and TRBJ1-5; the D is unclear. CDR3 size: 15 residues. The V gene lost 1 base and the J gene lost 6 bases, with 13 bases spanning the gap. Germline-derived CDR1 and CDR2 are MGHRA and YSYEKL. CDR3 amino acids: CASSQGAGSGQPQHF. DNA of the CDR3: TGCGCCAGCAGCCAAGGTGCGGGGTCGGGTCAGCCCCAGCATTTT.

This chain uses TRBV27 with TRBJ2-1, with D tentatively TRBD1 (6 bases). The CDR3 runs to 13 residues. Germline lookup yields CDR1 MNHEY and CDR2 SMNVEV (reference sequence). The V gene lost 6 bases and the J gene lost 8 bases, with 14 bases spanning the gap. CDR3 sequence reads: CASRPQGHYEQFF. The CDR3 DNA reads as TGTGCCAGCAGGCCCCAGGGACATTATGAGCAGTTCTTC.

The count of this clone is one. This chain uses TRBV5-1 with TRBJ1-2, with 8 bases that match TRBD1. V was pared by 2 bases and J by 4 bases, with 7 bases of the junction left unmatched. Germline-derived CDR1 and CDR2 are SGHRS and YFSETQ. This CDR3 is 15 amino acids long. CDR3 region: CASSLGQGASYGYTF. The CDR3 nucleotides are TGCGCCAGCAGCTTAGGGCAGGGGGCGAGCTATGGCTACACCTTC.

This sequence joins TRBV7-2 and TRBJ1-1; no reliable D call. The V and J ends lost 5 bases and 5 bases respectively, with 18 bases between them. The CDR3 runs 15 residues. Germline assignment: CDR1 SGHTA and CDR2 FQGNSA. CDR3 sequence reads: CASSPSTRSGTEAFF. CDR3 sequence (DNA): TGTGCCAGCAGCCCTTCAACAAGGTCGGGGACTGAAGCTTTCTTT.

The V call is TRBV11-3, the J call TRBJ1-1; 7 bases are shared with TRBD1. The CDR3 extends over 12 amino acids. Trimming cost V 1 base and J 12 bases; bases outside gene matches: 5. CDR1 SGHNT and CDR2 YENEEA come from the germline V gene. Here the CDR3 reads CASSLGDSRPFF. CDR3 nucleotide sequence: TGTGCCAGCAGCTTAGGGGACAGTCGGCCTTTCTTT.

The V call is TRBV28, the J call TRBJ2-6; the D is unclear. This CDR3 contains 17 residues. CDR1 MDHEN and CDR2 SYDVKM come from the germline V gene. The V end was cut by 2 bases, the J end by 0 bases, with 11 bases between. As DNA, the CDR3 is TGTGCCAGCAGTTTACCTGTCCCCCTCTCTGGGGCCAACGTCCTGACTTTC. Residues: CASSLPVPLSGANVLTF.

The rearrangement links TRBV5-8 to TRBJ2-4; D perhaps matches TRBD1 (6 bases). The CDR3 spans 17 residues. V dropped 0 bases and J dropped 0 bases, with 13 bases sitting between them. CDR1 SGHTS and CDR2 YDEGEE come from the germline V gene. CDR3 protein: CASSLVTGELAKNIQYF. For the CDR3, the DNA is TGTGCCAGCAGCTTGGTGACAGGAGAGCTAGCCAAAAACATTCAGTACTTC.

V and J are TRBV28 and TRBJ1-5; unclear D gene. CDR1 and CDR2 from the germline V gene are MDHEN and SYDVKM. The CDR3 contains 12 residues. The V end was cut by 5 bases, the J end by 7 bases, with 9 bases between. The CDR3 loop is CASSPTQQPQHF. CDR3 nucleotides: TGTGCCAGCAGTCCAACCCAGCAGCCCCAGCATTTT. Using reference TRBV28 and TRBJ1-5 for the parts outside the CDR3, the full variable domain is DVKVTQSSRYLVKRTGEKVFLECVQDMDHENMFWYRQDPGLGLRLIYFSYDVKMKEKGDIPEGYSVSREKKERFSLILESASTNQTSMYLCASSPTQQPQHFGDGTRLSIL.

The gene calls are TRBV28 and TRBJ1-1; D ambiguous. V was cut by 2 bases and J by 0 bases, with 16 bases left in between. The V gene's germline CDR1 is MDHEN and CDR2 SYDVKM. CDR3 size: 17 residues. The CDR3 coding sequence is TGTGCCAGCAGTTTAACGACCGGGGTCGGCTTGAACACTGAAGCTTTCTTT. It encodes CASSLTTGVGLNTEAFF.